This TCR beta chain was retrieved from a study of blood T cell repertoires in COVID-19. Looking at the study overall: Specimens from acute and convalescent COVID-19 originated in the United States, Italy and Spain. Sources were T cells, B-cell-depleted T cells, or PBMCs; the material itself was cDNA or gDNA.

The data were produced by immunoSEQ multiplex PCR, yet TCRdb's version contains in-frame clones alone and is incomplete. The sample lists 76,000 or so clones, 85% to 90% seen once, with more than 15% in the top ten. This CDR3 has 14 amino acids. V lost 10 bases to trimming and J lost 4 bases; unmatched junction nucleotides: 6. The rearrangement uses TRBV6-7 and TRBJ2-2; 10 nucleotides line up with TRBD2. TRBV6-7 falls under the ORF class, with uncertain function. The sample was peripheral blood. The source is an elderly man in a cohort sampled during active COVID-19. The chain's CDR3 is CAKAGGRSTGELFF. CDR3 coding DNA: TGTGCCAAAGCGGGGGGGCGCAGCACCGGGGAGCTGTTTTTT.